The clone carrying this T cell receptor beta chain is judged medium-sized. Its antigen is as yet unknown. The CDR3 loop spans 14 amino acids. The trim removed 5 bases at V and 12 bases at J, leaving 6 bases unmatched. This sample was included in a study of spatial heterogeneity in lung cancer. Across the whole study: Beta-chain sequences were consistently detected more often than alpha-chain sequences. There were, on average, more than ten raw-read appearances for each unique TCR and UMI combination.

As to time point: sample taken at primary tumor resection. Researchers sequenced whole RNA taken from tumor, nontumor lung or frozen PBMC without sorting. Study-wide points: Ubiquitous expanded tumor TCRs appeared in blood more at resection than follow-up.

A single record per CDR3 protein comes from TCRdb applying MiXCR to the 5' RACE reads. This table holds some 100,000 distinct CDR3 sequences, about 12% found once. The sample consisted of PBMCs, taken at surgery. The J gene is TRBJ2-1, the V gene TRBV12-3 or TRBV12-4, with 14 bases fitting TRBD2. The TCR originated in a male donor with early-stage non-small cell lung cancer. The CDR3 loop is CASSPGLAGEGQFF. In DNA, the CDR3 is TGTGCCAGCAGTCCGGGACTAGCGGGGGAAGGGCAGTTCTTC.